The rows below give T cell receptor beta chains drawn from one sample of a study of blood T cell repertoires in COVID-19. TCRdb's copy holds only in-frame clones and misses some; the assay was immunoSEQ multiplex PCR. Here the sample spans about 390,000 clones, around 87% being singletons. The specimen was peripheral blood. The receptors shown here come from a woman aged 55-69 years with COVID-19, enrolled during active disease. Both conserved end residues are trimmed from each CDR3.

ASSRLAGLGEQY	TRBJ2-7	TRBV6-6
ASSYGGQMNTEAF	TRBJ1-1	TRBV6-5
ASSYGTSRSGNTIY	TRBJ1-3	TRBV5-4
ASSIGNQVYGYT	TRBJ1-2	TRBV19
ASSSGLAGPKDTQY	TRBJ2-3	TRBV5-4
ASSSTGNSPLH	TRBJ1-6	TRBV2
ASSLSYPGPSGGAPQETQY	TRBJ2-5	TRBV7-3
ASSLLSPPGHEQF	TRBJ2-1	TRBV7-3
ASSLQVRANTGELF	TRBJ2-2	TRBV7-2
SVRQAGETQY	TRBJ2-5	TRBV29-1
ASRAGSAF	TRBJ1-1	TRBV28
ASRRGPGNTIY	TRBJ1-3	TRBV19
ASTSGGQGISGELF	TRBJ2-2	TRBV11-3
ASRGQGRNEQF	TRBJ2-1	TRBV28
ASSLSPDRGGGYT	TRBJ1-2	TRBV7-3
ASRQTGLNAEQF	TRBJ2-1	TRBV19
ASGRGENTEAF	TRBJ1-1	TRBV28
ASSYMTSRATEAF	TRBJ1-1	TRBV3-1/TRBV3-2
ASSSHTGDGSYNEQF	TRBJ2-1	TRBV5-1
ASSSSGLVTGTDTQY	TRBJ2-3	TRBV3-1/TRBV3-2
SVESRQGVEQY	TRBJ2-7	TRBV29-1
ASSWGQGNSYEQY	TRBJ2-7	TRBV5-1
ASSVGLSGVRELF	TRBJ2-2	TRBV2
ASSFDRAHQPQH	TRBJ1-5	TRBV2
SVELITGGDTEAF	TRBJ1-1	TRBV29-1
ASSRTSITYNEQF	TRBJ2-1	TRBV28
ATSATGQPNQPQH	TRBJ1-5	TRBV15
ASSQRYKKNTEAF	TRBJ1-1	TRBV6-5